This is a list of T cell receptor beta chains from one sample in a study of blood T cell repertoires in COVID-19. Sequencing was performed with immunoSEQ multiplex PCR; in TCRdb, only in-frame clones are kept and a portion is missing. Of a few hundred thousand clones listed, roughly 90% were seen once; the top ten hold 2.5% to 3%. Sequenced input: peripheral blood. Receptors originate from a woman aged 25 to 39 with COVID-19, enrolled during active disease. The CDR3 runs from the conserved cysteine through the conserved F or W. The D gene is left open where the match is weak. Part of the rows lack a size; the others show once, few, many or a class for expanded clones.

v_call	clone_size	d_call	j_call	cdr3_aa	cdr3_nt
TRBV28	.	TRBD1	TRBJ2-1	CASSLPGQGNEQFF	TGTGCCAGCAGTTTACCCGGACAGGGCAATGAGCAGTTCTTC
TRBV25-1	.	TRBD1	TRBJ1-2	CASSSGTVYGYTF	TGTGCCAGCAGCAGTGGGACAGTCTATGGCTACACCTTC
TRBV9	.	.	TRBJ2-3	CASSGTGFTDTQYF	TGTGCCAGCAGCGGAACAGGTTTCACAGATACGCAGTATTTT
TRBV2	.	.	TRBJ2-7	CASSEIQGGGQYF	TGTGCCAGCAGTGAGATACAGGGTGGAGGGCAGTACTTC
TRBV7-8	.	.	TRBJ2-1	CASSLVGSSSYNEQFF	TGTGCCAGCAGCTTAGTGGGGAGTAGCTCCTACAATGAGCAGTTCTTC
TRBV6-1	.	TRBD1	TRBJ1-2	CASSEDGQGVYGYTF	TGTGCCAGCAGTGAAGATGGACAGGGAGTCTATGGCTACACCTTC
TRBV16	.	TRBD2	TRBJ2-1	CASSLQVAGGNEQFF	TGTGCCAGCAGCCTCCAAGTAGCGGGAGGGAATGAGCAGTTCTTC
TRBV27	.	TRBD2	TRBJ2-7	CASSLLAGFSSYEQYF	TGTGCCAGCAGTTTGCTAGCGGGATTTAGCTCCTACGAGCAGTACTTC
TRBV3-1/TRBV3-2	.	TRBD1	TRBJ1-2	CASGDRVGYGYTF	TGTGCCAGCGGGGACAGGGTCGGCTATGGCTACACCTTC
TRBV9	.	.	TRBJ1-1	CASSLTQGNTEAFF	TGTGCCAGCAGCCTTACACAGGGGAACACTGAAGCTTTCTTT
TRBV14	once	TRBD1	TRBJ2-1	CASSPFGQGDDNEQFF	TGTGCCAGCAGCCCATTCGGACAGGGGGACGACAATGAGCAGTTCTTC
TRBV6-5	few	.	TRBJ1-6	CASSTGSSPLHF	TGTGCCTCATCAACAGGGAGCTCACCCCTCCACTTT
TRBV19	.	TRBD1	TRBJ2-5	CASSEGQGWRETQYF	TGTGCCAGCAGCGAAGGACAGGGCTGGAGGGAGACCCAGTACTTC
TRBV6-5	.	.	TRBJ1-3	CASGFGGVSGNTIYF	TGTGCCAGCGGGTTCGGGGGGGTCTCTGGAAACACCATATATTTT
TRBV9	.	TRBD2	TRBJ2-1	CASSVGTSGRWRNEQFF	TGTGCCAGCAGCGTAGGAACTAGCGGGAGGTGGAGGAATGAGCAGTTCTTC
TRBV7-2	few	TRBD2	TRBJ2-7	CASSIESGRVSEQYF	TGTGCCAGCAGCATCGAAAGCGGGAGAGTATCCGAGCAGTACTTC
TRBV3-1/TRBV3-2	.	.	TRBJ1-1	CASTPIRNTEAFF	TGTGCCAGCACCCCGATTAGGAACACTGAAGCTTTCTTT
TRBV7-2	once	.	TRBJ2-4	CASSLGQDLGIQYF	TGTGCCAGCAGCTTAGGACAGGATCTGGGCATTCAGTACTTC
TRBV6-5	.	TRBD1	TRBJ1-2	CASSWTGEDYGYTF	TGTGCCAGCAGTTGGACAGGGGAGGACTATGGCTACACCTTC
TRBV4-1	.	.	TRBJ2-1	CASSQDRNTGSNEQFF	TGCGCCAGCAGCCAAGATCGTAATACAGGGAGCAATGAGCAGTTCTTC
TRBV3-1/TRBV3-2	.	TRBD2	TRBJ2-3	CASSGLAGSTDTQYF	TGTGCCAGCAGCGGACTAGCGGGCAGCACAGATACGCAGTATTTT
TRBV5-8	.	TRBD1	TRBJ2-2	CASSRRGTGGNTGELFF	TGTGCCAGCAGCCGTAGGGGGACAGGGGGCAACACCGGGGAGCTGTTTTTT
TRBV5-1	.	TRBD2	TRBJ2-7	CASSLGRTYEQYF	TGCGCCAGCAGCCTCGGGAGGACCTACGAGCAGTACTTC
TRBV6-5	.	.	TRBJ2-7	CASITQGFYEQYF	TGTGCCAGCATTACCCAGGGATTCTACGAGCAGTACTTC
TRBV28	.	TRBD2	TRBJ2-3	CASSSSGRNTDTQYF	TGTGCCAGCAGTTCTAGCGGGAGGAATACAGATACGCAGTATTTT
TRBV10-3	.	.	TRBJ2-2	CAISESLARVTGELFF	TGTGCCATCAGTGAGTCGCTAGCACGGGTTACCGGGGAGCTGTTTTTT
TRBV27	.	.	TRBJ1-5	CASQPTRQANQPQHF	TGTGCCAGCCAACCAACTAGACAGGCGAATCAGCCCCAGCATTTT
TRBV18	.	TRBD2	TRBJ2-1	CASSPSLLAGASNEQFF	TGTGCCAGCTCACCTTCCTTACTAGCGGGTGCGTCCAATGAGCAGTTCTTC
TRBV24-1	.	TRBD1	TRBJ1-2	CATSTGVGYTF	TGTGCCACCAGTACAGGGGTTGGCTACACCTTC